The present TCR beta chain was sequenced within a study of T cells in Graves' hyperthyroidism and ophthalmopathy. Using RNA transcripts as the source, TCR beta CDR3 regions were amplified. The HTBI primer set drove a first-round RT-PCR of the TCR CDR3. Using its own MiXCR run on the multiplex PCR reads, TCRdb lists one record per CDR3 protein. Seen here are about 300,000 distinct CDR3 sequences, around 15% observed once, and the top ten hold 7% to 9%. There are 13 residues in the CDR3. J was trimmed by 4 bases and V by 5 bases; bases with no gene match: 1. Per germline, CDR1 SGHTA and CDR2 FQGTGA. The authors took PBMCs from roughly 10 ml fresh peripheral blood. The study's findings and limits: With a median lead of roughly 6.2 months before onset, the model predicted ophthalmopathy.

About this clonotype: Its antigen is unknown.

The sequenced sample consisted of blood. The V call is TRBV7-3, the J call TRBJ2-3; the match to TRBD1 covers 9 bases. The sequence came from a woman aged 40 to 50 with Graves' hyperthyroidism. This CDR3 is CASSRTGADTQYF. The CDR3, as DNA: TGTGCCAGCAGCCGGACAGGGGCAGATACGCAGTATTTT.